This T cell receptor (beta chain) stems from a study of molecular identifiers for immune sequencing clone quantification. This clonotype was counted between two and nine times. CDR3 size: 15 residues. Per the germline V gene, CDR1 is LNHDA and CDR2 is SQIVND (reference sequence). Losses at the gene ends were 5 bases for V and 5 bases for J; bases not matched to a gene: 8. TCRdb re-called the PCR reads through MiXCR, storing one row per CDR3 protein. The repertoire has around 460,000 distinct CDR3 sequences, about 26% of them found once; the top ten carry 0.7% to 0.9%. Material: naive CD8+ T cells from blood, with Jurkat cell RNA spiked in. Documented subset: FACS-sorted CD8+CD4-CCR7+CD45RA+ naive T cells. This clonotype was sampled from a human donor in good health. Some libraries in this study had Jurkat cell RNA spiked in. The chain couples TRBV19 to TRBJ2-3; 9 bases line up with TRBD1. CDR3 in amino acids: CASSLDRGPGDTQYF. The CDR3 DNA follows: TGTGCCAGTAGTCTGGACAGGGGCCCGGGAGATACGCAGTATTTT.